The 2 T cell receptor beta chains listed next were all sequenced from one sample in a study of blood T cells in healthy people across ages. The authors ran a second PCR of roughly 6 to 12 cycles using a sample-barcoded 5' primer and a J-beta primer mix. In TCRdb, the 5' RACE reads were re-called with MiXCR into one record per CDR3 protein. Of 780,000 or so distinct CDR3 sequences in the sample, roughly 25% are singletons; the top ten hold roughly 3.5%. This sample was also put to use in a study of T cells of mothers and their children.

The sample was blood. All receptors come from a boy aged 5-17 years in good health.

A few counts support this clonotype. The chain links TRBV28 to TRBJ2-1; D remains ambiguous. This CDR3 is 14 amino acids long. The germline gives CDR1 MDHEN, CDR2 SYDVKM. The V and J ends lost 7 bases and 4 bases respectively, with 14 bases between them. CDR3 sequence: CASIRADHYNEQFF. In DNA form, the CDR3 reads TGTGCCAGCATTCGGGCAGATCATTACAATGAGCAGTTCTTC.

The chain couples TRBV4-1 to TRBJ2-5, with TRBD2 as a possible D gene (5 bases). Gene TRBJ2-7 matches the end of the DNA better, so the J call may be wrong. The germline V gene encodes CDR1 MGHRA and CDR2 YSYEKL. This CDR3 region has 14 residues. The CDR3 DNA reads TGCGCCAGCAGCCAAGCGAGACTAAGCTACGAGCAGTACTTC. Translating it yields CASSQARLSYEQYF.